This TCR beta chain was sequenced in a study of blood T cell repertoires in COVID-19. Overall study: Italy, Spain and the United States were the sources of the convalescent and acute COVID-19 samples. The analysed material was cDNA or gDNA that came from T cells, B-cell-depleted T cells, or PBMCs.

Per the study methods: Amplifying reference gene primers gave estimates of nucleated cell counts. Generated by immunoSEQ multiplex PCR, the TCRdb table keeps only in-frame clones and is missing some. Clone size and the V and J calls come from that table; the DNA yielded D and trimming. The repertoire consists of roughly 66,000 clones, with about 80% occurring once and the leading ten covering approximately 6.6%. The count of this clone is one. After removal of 4 bases from V and 6 bases from J, the junction contained 6 bases not matched to a gene. The germline gives CDR1 KGHDR, CDR2 SFDVKD. CDR3 size: 15 residues.

Source material: peripheral blood. This clonotype was obtained from a man in his 60s with acute or convalescent COVID-19. The chain recombines TRBV24-1 with TRBJ1-2; 11 bases map to TRBD1. CDR3 nucleotides: TGTGCCACCAGTGACCCCGGACAGGGGGCTGATGGCTACACCTTC. As protein: CATSDPGQGADGYTF.